This T cell receptor (beta chain) appears in the sequencing data of a study of blood T cell repertoires in COVID-19. Across the whole study: Collection of acute and convalescent COVID-19 samples took place in the United States, Italy and Spain. PBMCs, B-cell-depleted T cells, or T cells provided the cDNA or gDNA that made up the material.

Authors' processing steps: Amplification from reference gene primers served as the basis for estimated nucleated cell counts. Assay used: immunoSEQ multiplex PCR; TCRdb lists only in-frame clones, some missing. V and J calls and clone size are as listed in that table; D and trimming were resolved from the DNA. The table lists 100,000 or so clones, 85% of them singletons. The CDR3 has 14 residues. CDR1 and CDR2 (germline): SGHRS, YFSETQ. The trim removed 4 bases at V and 7 bases at J, leaving 7 bases unmatched. This TCR was recovered from a woman between 65 and 79 years old with active or convalescent COVID-19. Source material: peripheral blood. The rearrangement joins TRBV5-1 to TRBJ1-4, with TRBD1 matching 7 bases. CDR3: CASSRDSLGEKLFF. CDR3 sequence (DNA): TGCGCCAGCAGCCGGGACAGTCTGGGTGAAAAACTGTTTTTT.